This T cell receptor beta chain was profiled in a study of lymphopenia after photon versus proton radiotherapy. The CDR3 covers 12 residues. V gave up 3 bases and J gave up 1 base, with 4 bases separating them. Germline CDR1 reads SGHRS; CDR2 reads YFSETQ. Assay: immunoSEQ multiplex PCR; the TCRdb copy retains only in-frame clones and omits some. The table lists some 30,000 clones, roughly 88% of them singletons, with 5.5% to 7.5% in the top ten. This chain links TRBV5-1 with TRBJ2-5; D is unresolved. This sequence was found in a woman aged 45-65 years with pancreatic cancer. The sample was peripheral blood, taken from a patient treated with photon-based radiotherapy. The CDR3 loop is CASSYSQETQYF. The DNA for the CDR3 is TGCGCCAGCAGCTACAGCCAAGAGACCCAGTACTTC.